These 15 T cell receptor beta chains were sequenced from one sample in a study of untreated major depressive disorder. Whole-study findings and limits: CD4+ T cells from depressed patients used TRBV05-01 (Vbeta 5.1) more often than controls.

These receptors lack a known antigen. The method was immunoSEQ multiplex PCR; TCRdb's version includes in-frame clones alone and lacks a portion of them. The sample has approximately 25,000 clones; about nine tenths are singletons. Sequencing input: CD4+ T cells from PBMCs. The receptors derive from a woman aged 25 to 39 with major depressive disorder.

The rearrangement joins TRBV5-6 to TRBJ2-1; 9 bases match TRBD2. The V segment lost 0 bases and the J segment 6 bases; nucleotides outside the gene matches: 7. Germline V gene data show CDR1 as SGHDT and CDR2 as YYEEEE. CDR3 length equals 16 residues. The CDR3 DNA follows: TGTGCCAGCAGCTTGGTTGGGACTAGCTGGGTCAATGAGCAGTTCTTC. Protein product: CASSLVGTSWVNEQFF.

This chain connects TRBV13 to TRBJ1-2; a weak D match, TRBD1 (6 bases). There are 16 residues in the CDR3. CDR1 is PRHDT, CDR2 FYEKMQ, per germline (reference sequence). V was cut by 5 bases and J by 4 bases, with 20 bases left in between. The chain's CDR3 is CASSPSGGQRGYGYTF. The CDR3 DNA is TGTGCCAGCAGCCCTTCGGGGGGGCAAAGGGGCTATGGCTACACCTTC.

This chain joins TRBV6-6 and TRBJ2-5; D perhaps matches TRBD2 (5 bases). CDR3 length equals 12 residues. V shed 4 bases and J shed 13 bases, with 16 bases lying between them. Germline values: CDR1 MNHNY, CDR2 SVGAGI (reference sequence). CDR3 sequence (DNA): TGTGCCAGCAGTTCCTACCTGCTTCGGGGGTACTTC. Its protein is CASSSYLLRGYF.

J is TRBJ1-4 and V is TRBV19, with D unresolved. CDR1 and CDR2 from the germline V gene are LNHDA and SQIVND (reference sequence). V gave up 6 bases and J gave up 0 bases, with 14 bases separating them. CDR3 size: 16 residues. CDR3 in amino acids: CASSLQGGATNEKLFF. Written as DNA, the CDR3 is TGTGCCAGTAGCCTCCAAGGAGGTGCAACTAATGAAAAACTGTTTTTT. The whole variable domain, filled in from reference TRBV19 and TRBJ1-4, reads DGGITQSPKYLFRKEGQNVTLSCEQNLNHDAMYWYRQDPGQGLRLIYYSQIVNDFQKGDIAEGYSVSREKKESFPLTVTSAQKNPTAFYLCASSLQGGATNEKLFFGSGTQLSVL.

V and J are TRBV29-1 and TRBJ2-1, with 10 bases that match TRBD2. The CDR3 length is 13 residues. Per the germline V gene, CDR1 is SQVTM and CDR2 is ANQGSEA. With 8 bases clipped from V and 5 bases from J, the junction kept 6 bases outside the gene matches. The CDR3 region has the DNA TGCAGCACAGGACTAGCGGAACACAATGAGCAGTTCTTC. As protein: CSTGLAEHNEQFF.

This rearrangement joins TRBV6-1 to TRBJ2-7; D not resolved. The V gene lost 0 bases and the J gene lost 7 bases, with 10 bases spanning the gap. CDR1 is MNHNS and CDR2 is SASEGT in the germline V gene. The CDR3 sequence is 13 residues long. The CDR3: CASSEAKRPEQYF. The CDR3 DNA sequence: TGTGCCAGCAGTGAAGCGAAGAGACCTGAGCAGTACTTC.

The rearrangement links TRBV28 to TRBJ1-2; 7 nucleotides agree with TRBD1. This CDR3 contains 14 residues. Losses at the gene ends were 6 bases for V and 4 bases for J; bases not matched to a gene: 8. Germline V gene sequence: CDR1 MDHEN, CDR2 SYDVKM. The CDR3 nucleotides are TGTGCCAGCAGAGGCACAGGGGAGGGCTATGGCTACACCTTC. This translates into CASRGTGEGYGYTF.

CDR3 coding DNA: TGTGCCAGCAGCCTGTACCGCGGGATTGTGCACACTGAAGCTTTCTTT. Amino acids: CASSLYRGIVHTEAFF. The chain is built from TRBV11-2 and TRBJ1-1; no reliable D call. The V and J ends lost 5 bases and 3 bases respectively, with 19 bases between them. This CDR3 is built from 16 residues. Germline V CDR1 and CDR2: SGHAT, FQNNGV. The full variable domain, its missing parts supplied by reference TRBV11-2 and TRBJ1-1, is EAGVAQSPRYKIIEKRQSVAFWCNPISGHATLYWYQQILGQGPKLLIQFQNNGVVDDSQLPKDRFSAERLKGVDSTLKIQPAKLEDSAVYLCASSLYRGIVHTEAFFGQGTRLTVV.

A single count supports this clone. The gene calls are TRBV5-1 and TRBJ2-2; D is uncertain. This CDR3 contains 14 residues. Trimming took 5 bases from V and 3 from J, leaving 11 bases between them. Per the germline V gene, CDR1 is SGHRS and CDR2 is YFSETQ. The CDR3 sequence: CASSPGPYTGELFF. DNA of the CDR3: TGCGCCAGCAGTCCCGGGCCGTACACCGGGGAGCTGTTTTTT.

J is TRBJ1-1 and V is TRBV28, with 7 bases aligning to TRBD1. The germline V gene has CDR1 MDHEN and CDR2 SYDVKM. Trimming took 10 bases from V and 1 from J; bases not matched to a gene: 12. There are 15 residues in the CDR3. Here the CDR3 DNA reads TGTGCCACACGGACGAGGGGGCGGGGGAACACTGAAGCTTTCTTT. The encoded protein is CATRTRGRGNTEAFF.

The J gene is TRBJ1-2, the V gene TRBV19, with 10 bases aligning to TRBD1. CDR3 length equals 15 residues. Germline CDR1 LNHDA, CDR2 SQIVND (reference sequence). With 3 bases clipped from V and 7 bases from J, the junction kept 8 bases outside the gene matches. The CDR3 spells CASSIMTGGWSGYTF. The CDR3 DNA is TGTGCCAGTAGTATTATGACAGGGGGCTGGAGTGGCTACACCTTC.

This clone showed up just a few times. This rearrangement joins TRBV18 to TRBJ1-2; a possible D gene is TRBD1 (6 bases). V lost 3 bases, J lost 7 bases, and 18 bases lay in between. This CDR3 comprises 15 residues. The germline CDR1 and CDR2 sequences are KGHSH and LQKENI. CDR3 loop: CASSPPDTGRSGYTF. As DNA, the CDR3 is TGTGCCAGCTCACCCCCCGATACAGGGCGTTCTGGCTACACCTTC. The full variable domain, completed using reference TRBV18 and TRBJ1-2, is NAGVMQNPRHLVRRRGQEARLRCSPMKGHSHVYWYRQLPEEGLKFMVYLQKENIIDESGMPKERFSAEFPKEGPSILRIQQVVRGDSAAYFCASSPPDTGRSGYTFGSGTRLTVV.

The CDR3 region has the DNA TGTGCCAGCAGCTTAGGCCTCGGGCAGGGGATTGGCTACACCTTC. Translation gives CASSLGLGQGIGYTF. The chain links TRBV13 to TRBJ1-2; tentatively, D is TRBD1 (6 bases). From germline, CDR1 is PRHDT and CDR2 FYEKMQ (reference sequence). V lost 0 bases and J 7 bases, leaving 15 bases between the germline ends. The CDR3 runs 15 residues.

The J gene is TRBJ2-1, the V gene TRBV25-1, with D possibly TRBD1 on 6 matching bases. The CDR3 has 15 amino acids. The germline V gene encodes CDR1 MGHDK and CDR2 SYGVNS. The V end lost 7 bases, the J end lost 9 bases, and 22 bases lay between the germline ends. The CDR3 coding sequence is TGTGCCAGCATTGATCGGACAGCGCCAGGCGGTGAGCAGTTCTTC. Translated, it gives CASIDRTAPGGEQFF.

This chain links TRBV7-9 with TRBJ1-4; a possible D gene is TRBD1 (6 bases). The V end lost 7 bases, the J end lost 3 bases, and 12 bases lay between the germline ends. CDR1 SEHNR and CDR2 FQNEAQ come from the germline V gene (reference sequence). The CDR3 consists of 14 residues. The CDR3 spells CASTLTGPNEKLFF. The CDR3, as DNA: TGTGCCAGCACCTTGACAGGCCCTAATGAAAAACTGTTTTTT. Using reference TRBV7-9 and TRBJ1-4 for the parts outside the CDR3, the full variable domain is DTGVSQNPRHKITKRGQNVTFRCDPISEHNRLYWYRQTLGQGPEFLTYFQNEAQLEKSRLLSDRFSAERPKGSFSTLEIQRTEQGDSAMYLCASTLTGPNEKLFFGSGTQLSVL.